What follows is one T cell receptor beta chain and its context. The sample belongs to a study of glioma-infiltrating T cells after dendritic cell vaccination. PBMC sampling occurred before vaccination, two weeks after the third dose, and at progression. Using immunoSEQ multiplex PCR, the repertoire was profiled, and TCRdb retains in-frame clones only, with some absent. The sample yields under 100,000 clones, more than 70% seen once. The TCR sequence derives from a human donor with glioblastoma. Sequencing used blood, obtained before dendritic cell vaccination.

Written as DNA, the CDR3 is TGTGCCAGCTCACCACACAGGGGGCTTGCGCAGCCCCAGCATTTT. It yields the protein CASSPHRGLAQPQHF. This chain joins TRBV18 and TRBJ1-5, with 9 bases aligning to TRBD1. With V trimmed by 1 base and J by 7 bases, 5 bases remained unmatched. The CDR3 consists of 15 residues. Germline assignment: CDR1 KGHSH and CDR2 LQKENI.